The sequence of this T cell receptor beta chain was determined in a study of cytomegalovirus exposure and HLA in healthy donors. Study background: Counted in an early data release were approximately 85 million unique TCRs from HLA-typed donors. Study-level points and caveats: Altogether, 150 to 200 TCR beta chains were recorded as cytomegalovirus-associated. Previously analyzed data showed that most TCR beta V segments were productive at a frequency of about 90% or about 30%.

It was with 60 Vbeta and 13 Jbeta primers that the PCR ran. Under the authors' procedure: Unique TCR beta chains numbered about 72 million in a later analysis, with around 10 million shared. The protocol was immunoSEQ multiplex PCR, while the TCRdb copy is restricted to in-frame clones and leaves out a portion. That table supplies the V and J calls and clone size; D and trimming were determined from the DNA. The sample contains approximately 100,000 clones, approximately 86% of which appear only once. Comments on this clone: Its specificity is not known.

V was clipped by 7 bases and J by 0 bases, with 17 bases between them. The CDR3 covers 16 residues. Germline V gene data show CDR1 as SGHNT and CDR2 as YYREEE (reference sequence). V gene TRBV5-4 combines with J gene TRBJ2-1; tentative D call: TRBD1 (5 bases). The TCR sequence derives from a man younger than 45 in good health and CMV-seropositive. Sequencing was carried out using PBMCs. The CDR3: CASAYGALSSYNEQFF. The CDR3 DNA follows: TGTGCCAGCGCCTATGGGGCACTAAGCTCCTACAATGAGCAGTTCTTC.